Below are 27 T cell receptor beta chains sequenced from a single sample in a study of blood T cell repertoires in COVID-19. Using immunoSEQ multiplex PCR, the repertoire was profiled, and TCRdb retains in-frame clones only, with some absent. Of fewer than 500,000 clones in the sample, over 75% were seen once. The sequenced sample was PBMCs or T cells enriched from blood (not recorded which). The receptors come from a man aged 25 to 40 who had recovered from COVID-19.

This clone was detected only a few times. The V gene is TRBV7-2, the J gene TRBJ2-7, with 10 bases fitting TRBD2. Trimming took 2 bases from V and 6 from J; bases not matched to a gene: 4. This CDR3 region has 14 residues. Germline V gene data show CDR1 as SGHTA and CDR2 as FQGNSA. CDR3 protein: CASSLQREGVEQYF. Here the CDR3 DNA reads TGTGCCAGCAGCTTACAGCGGGAGGGTGTCGAGCAGTACTTC.

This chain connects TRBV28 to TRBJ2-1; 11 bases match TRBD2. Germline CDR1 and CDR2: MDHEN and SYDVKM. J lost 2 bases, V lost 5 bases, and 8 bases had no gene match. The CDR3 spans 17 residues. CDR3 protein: CASSPSLAGGTYNEQFF. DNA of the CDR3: TGTGCCAGCAGTCCATCCCTAGCGGGAGGAACCTACAATGAGCAGTTCTTC.

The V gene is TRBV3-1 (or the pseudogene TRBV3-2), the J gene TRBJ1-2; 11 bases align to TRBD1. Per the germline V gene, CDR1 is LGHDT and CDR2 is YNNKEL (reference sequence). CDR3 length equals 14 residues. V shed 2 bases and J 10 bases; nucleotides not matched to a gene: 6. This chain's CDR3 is CASSQMGTGGDYTF. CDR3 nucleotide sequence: TGTGCCAGCAGCCAAATGGGGACAGGGGGAGACTACACCTTC.

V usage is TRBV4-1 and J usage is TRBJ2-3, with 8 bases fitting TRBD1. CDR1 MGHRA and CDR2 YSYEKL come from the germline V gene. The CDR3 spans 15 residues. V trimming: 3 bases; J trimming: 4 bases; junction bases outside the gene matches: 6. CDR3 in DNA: TGCGCCAGCAGCCACTTGGACAGGGACTCAGATACGCAGTATTTT. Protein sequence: CASSHLDRDSDTQYF.

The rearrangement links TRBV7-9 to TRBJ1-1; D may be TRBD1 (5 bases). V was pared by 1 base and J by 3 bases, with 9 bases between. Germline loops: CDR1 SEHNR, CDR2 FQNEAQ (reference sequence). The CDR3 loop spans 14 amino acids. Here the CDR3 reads CASSLDRWDTEAFF. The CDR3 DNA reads TGTGCCAGCAGCTTAGACAGGTGGGACACTGAAGCTTTCTTT.

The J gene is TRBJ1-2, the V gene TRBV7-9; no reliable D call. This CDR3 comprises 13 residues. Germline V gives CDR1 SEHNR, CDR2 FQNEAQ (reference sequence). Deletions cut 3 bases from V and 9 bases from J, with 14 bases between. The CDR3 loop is CASSFVREASYTF. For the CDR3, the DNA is TGTGCCAGCAGCTTCGTGAGGGAGGCGAGCTACACCTTC.

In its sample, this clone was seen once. CDR3 region: CASSRWDRLTEAFF. DNA for the CDR3: TGTGCCAGCAGTCGATGGGACAGGTTGACTGAAGCTTTCTTT. V is TRBV27 and J is TRBJ1-1, with 8 positions matching TRBD1. Germline assignment: CDR1 MNHEY and CDR2 SMNVEV (reference sequence). This CDR3 comprises 14 residues. Germline trimming cut 5 bases from V and 5 bases from J; bases unmatched to any gene: 7.

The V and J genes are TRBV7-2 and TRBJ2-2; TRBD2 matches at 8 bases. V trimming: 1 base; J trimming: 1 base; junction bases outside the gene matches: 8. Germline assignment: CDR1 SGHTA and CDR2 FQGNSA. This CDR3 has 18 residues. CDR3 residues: CASSLVVPGLGNTGELFF. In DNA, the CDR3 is TGTGCCAGCAGCTTAGTTGTTCCGGGACTAGGGAACACCGGGGAGCTGTTTTTT. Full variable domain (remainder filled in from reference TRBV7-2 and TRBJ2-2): GAGVSQSPSNKVTEKGKDVELRCDPISGHTALYWYRQSLGQGLEFLIYFQGNSAPDKSGLPSDRFSAERTGGSVSTLTIQRTQQEDSAVYLCASSLVVPGLGNTGELFFGEGSRLTVL.

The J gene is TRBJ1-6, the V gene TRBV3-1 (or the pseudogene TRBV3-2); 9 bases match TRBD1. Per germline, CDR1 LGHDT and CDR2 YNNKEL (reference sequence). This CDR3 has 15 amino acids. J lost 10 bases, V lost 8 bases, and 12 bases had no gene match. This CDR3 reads CASRSGQGIRSPLHF. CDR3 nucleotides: TGTGCCAGCCGCTCGGGACAGGGAATAAGATCACCCCTCCACTTT.

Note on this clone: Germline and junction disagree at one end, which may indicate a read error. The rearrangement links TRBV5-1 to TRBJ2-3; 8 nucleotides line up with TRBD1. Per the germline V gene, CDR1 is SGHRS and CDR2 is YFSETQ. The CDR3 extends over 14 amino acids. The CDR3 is CASRLGQGTDTQYF. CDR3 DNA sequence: TGCGCCAGCCGCTTGGGACAGGGCACAGATACGCAGTATTTT.

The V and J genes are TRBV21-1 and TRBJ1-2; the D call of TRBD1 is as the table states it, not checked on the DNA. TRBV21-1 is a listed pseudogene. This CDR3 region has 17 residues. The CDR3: CASSKEGRNRGVCGYTF. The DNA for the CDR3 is TGTGCCAGCAGCAAGGAGGGCCGAAACAGGGGGGTTTGTGGCTACACCTTC.

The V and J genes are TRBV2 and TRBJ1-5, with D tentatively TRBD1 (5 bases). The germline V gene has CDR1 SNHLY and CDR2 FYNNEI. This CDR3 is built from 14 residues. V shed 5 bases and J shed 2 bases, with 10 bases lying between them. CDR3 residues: CASSRQWGNQPQHF. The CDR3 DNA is TGTGCCAGCAGTAGACAGTGGGGCAATCAGCCCCAGCATTTT.

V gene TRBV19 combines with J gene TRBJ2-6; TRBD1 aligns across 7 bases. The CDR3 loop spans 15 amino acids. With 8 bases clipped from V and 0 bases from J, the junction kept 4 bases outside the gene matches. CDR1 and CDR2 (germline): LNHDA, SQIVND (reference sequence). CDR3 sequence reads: CASDRADSGANVLTF. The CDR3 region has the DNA TGTGCCAGTGACAGGGCGGACTCTGGGGCCAACGTCCTGACTTTC.

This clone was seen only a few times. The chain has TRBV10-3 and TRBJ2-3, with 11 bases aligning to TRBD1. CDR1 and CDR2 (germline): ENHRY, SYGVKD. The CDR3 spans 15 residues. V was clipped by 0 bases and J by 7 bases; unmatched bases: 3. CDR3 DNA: TGTGCCATCAGTGAGTCTGGACAGGGGGCGAATACGCAGTATTTT. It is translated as CAISESGQGANTQYF.

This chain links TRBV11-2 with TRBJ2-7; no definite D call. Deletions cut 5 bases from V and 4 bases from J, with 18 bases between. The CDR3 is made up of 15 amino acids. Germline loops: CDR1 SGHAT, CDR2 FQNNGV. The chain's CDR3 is CASSREVVRLYEQYF. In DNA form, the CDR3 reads TGTGCCAGCAGCCGAGAGGTAGTACGACTTTACGAGCAGTACTTC.

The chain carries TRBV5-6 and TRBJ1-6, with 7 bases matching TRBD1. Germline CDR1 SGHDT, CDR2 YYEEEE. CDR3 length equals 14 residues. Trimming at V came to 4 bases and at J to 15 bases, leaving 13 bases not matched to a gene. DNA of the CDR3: TGTGCCAGCAGCCCACGACAGGGCTGGGCACTCCTCCACTTT. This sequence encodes CASSPRQGWALLHF.

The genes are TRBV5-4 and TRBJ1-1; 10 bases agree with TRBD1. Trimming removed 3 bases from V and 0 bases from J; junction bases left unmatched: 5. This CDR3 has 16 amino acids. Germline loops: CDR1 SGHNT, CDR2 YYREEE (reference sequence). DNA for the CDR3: TGTGCCAGCAGCTCGACAGGGGGCCTCTTGAACACTGAAGCTTTCTTT. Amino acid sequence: CASSSTGGLLNTEAFF.

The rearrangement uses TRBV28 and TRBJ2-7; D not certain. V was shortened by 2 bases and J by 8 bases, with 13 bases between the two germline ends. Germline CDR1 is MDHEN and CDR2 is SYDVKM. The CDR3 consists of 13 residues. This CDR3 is CASSLPPGFQQYF. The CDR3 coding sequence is TGTGCCAGCAGTTTACCTCCAGGTTTCCAGCAGTACTTC.

CDR3: CASKRASEDTGELFF. CDR3 nucleotide sequence: TGTGCCAGTAAGCGGGCCTCCGAGGACACCGGGGAGCTGTTTTTT. The chain is built from TRBV19 and TRBJ2-2, with a weak D call TRBD2 (6 bases). The CDR3 has 15 residues. V dropped 7 bases and J dropped 3 bases, with 15 bases sitting between them. The germline V gene has CDR1 LNHDA and CDR2 SQIVND (reference sequence).

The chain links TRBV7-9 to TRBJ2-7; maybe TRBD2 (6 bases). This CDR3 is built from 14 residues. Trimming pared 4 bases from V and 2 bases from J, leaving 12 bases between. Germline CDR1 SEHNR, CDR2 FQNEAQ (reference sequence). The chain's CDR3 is CASSSSESPYEQYF. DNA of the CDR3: TGTGCCAGCAGCTCTAGCGAATCGCCCTACGAGCAGTACTTC.

Here the CDR3 reads CASSLGTSGMSSYNEQFF. CDR3 coding DNA: TGTGCCAGCAGCCTGGGGACTAGCGGGATGAGCTCCTACAATGAGCAGTTCTTC. The V gene is TRBV5-4, the J gene TRBJ2-1, with 13 nucleotides matching TRBD2. J was trimmed by 0 bases and V by 4 bases; bases with no gene match: 7. This CDR3 region has 18 residues. Germline V gene sequence: CDR1 SGHNT, CDR2 YYREEE (reference sequence).

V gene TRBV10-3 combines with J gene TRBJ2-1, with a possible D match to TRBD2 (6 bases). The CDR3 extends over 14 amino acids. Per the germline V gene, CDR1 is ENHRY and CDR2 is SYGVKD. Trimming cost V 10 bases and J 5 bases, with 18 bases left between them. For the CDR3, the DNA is TGTGCCACCGCATCGGGACTGGCAAACAATGAGCAGTTCTTC. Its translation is CATASGLANNEQFF.

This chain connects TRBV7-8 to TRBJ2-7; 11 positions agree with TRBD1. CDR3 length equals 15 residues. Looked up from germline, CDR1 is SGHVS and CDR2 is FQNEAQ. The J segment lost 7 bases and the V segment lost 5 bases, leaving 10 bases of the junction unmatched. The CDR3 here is CASSQRTGGFGEQYF. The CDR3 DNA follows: TGTGCCAGCAGCCAGAGGACAGGGGGCTTTGGAGAGCAGTACTTC. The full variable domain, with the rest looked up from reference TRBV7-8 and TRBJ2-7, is GAGVSQSPRYKVAKRGQDVALRCDPISGHVSLFWYQQALGQGPEFLTYFQNEAQLDKSGLPSDRFFAERPEGSVSTLKIQRTQQEDSAVYLCASSQRTGGFGEQYFGPGTRLTVT.

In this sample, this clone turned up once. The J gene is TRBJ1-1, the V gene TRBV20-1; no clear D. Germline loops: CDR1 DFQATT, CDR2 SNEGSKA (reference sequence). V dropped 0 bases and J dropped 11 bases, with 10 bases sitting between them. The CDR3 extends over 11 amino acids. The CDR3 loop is CSARDQVLAFF. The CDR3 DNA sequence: TGCAGTGCTAGAGATCAGGTCCTCGCTTTCTTT.

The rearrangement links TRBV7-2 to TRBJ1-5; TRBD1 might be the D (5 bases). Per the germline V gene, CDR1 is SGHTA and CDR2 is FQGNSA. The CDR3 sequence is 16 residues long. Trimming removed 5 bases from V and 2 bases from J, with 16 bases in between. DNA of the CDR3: TGTGCCAGCAGCCCTGGGGGGGGGACGGGCAATCAGCCCCAGCATTTT. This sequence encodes CASSPGGGTGNQPQHF.

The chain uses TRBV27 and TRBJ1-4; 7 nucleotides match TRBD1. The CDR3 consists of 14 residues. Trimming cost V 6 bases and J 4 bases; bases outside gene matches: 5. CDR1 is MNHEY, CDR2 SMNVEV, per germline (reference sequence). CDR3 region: CASSPDRYNEKLFF. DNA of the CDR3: TGTGCCAGCAGCCCGGACAGGTATAATGAAAAACTGTTTTTT.

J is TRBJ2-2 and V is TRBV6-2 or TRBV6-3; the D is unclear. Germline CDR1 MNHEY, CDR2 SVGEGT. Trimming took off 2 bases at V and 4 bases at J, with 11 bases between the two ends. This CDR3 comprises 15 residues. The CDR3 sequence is CASSYPVLRTGELFF. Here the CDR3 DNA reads TGTGCCAGCAGTTACCCGGTATTGCGCACCGGGGAGCTGTTTTTT.